Sequencing of this TCR beta chain was carried out in a study of T cell responses to AZD1222 COVID-19 vaccine. Trimming shortened V by 2 bases and J by 7 bases, and 14 bases separated the two germline ends. The CDR3 runs 15 residues. Germline V gene data show CDR1 as MNHEY and CDR2 as SVGAGI. Measured with immunoSEQ multiplex PCR; TCRdb has only the in-frame clones, and not every one. The data show around 250,000 clones, approximately 95% seen once. The origin of this receptor is an adult in good health. The chain uses TRBV6-5 and TRBJ1-4, with D tentatively TRBD1 (6 bases). The sequenced sample was peripheral blood, obtained on day 0 of AZD1222 vaccination. The CDR3 sequence is CASSYAGGGSEKLFF. The CDR3 DNA follows: TGTGCCAGCAGTTACGCCGGGGGCGGTAGTGAAAAACTGTTTTTT.